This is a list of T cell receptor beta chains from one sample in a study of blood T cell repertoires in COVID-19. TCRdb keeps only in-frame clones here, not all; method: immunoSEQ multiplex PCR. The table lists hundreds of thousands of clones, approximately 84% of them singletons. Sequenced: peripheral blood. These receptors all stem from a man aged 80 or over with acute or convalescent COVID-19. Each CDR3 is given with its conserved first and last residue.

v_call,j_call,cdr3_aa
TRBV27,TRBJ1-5,CASSQNRGNQPQHF
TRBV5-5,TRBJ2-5,CASSLSAGVEETQYF
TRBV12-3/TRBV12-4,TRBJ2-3,CASSWGRDTQYF
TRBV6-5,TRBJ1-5,CASRKGTGNNQPQHF
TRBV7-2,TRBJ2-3,CASRSIRGQGAPDTQYF
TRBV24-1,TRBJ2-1,CATSPTLAGYNEQFF
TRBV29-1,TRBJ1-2,CSVEDPGTARKGYTF
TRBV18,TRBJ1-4,CASRTGLNEKLFF
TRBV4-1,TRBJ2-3,CASSLSLAGDTDTQYF
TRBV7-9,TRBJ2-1,CASRGEAGEQFF
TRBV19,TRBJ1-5,CASSSERGYSNQPQHF
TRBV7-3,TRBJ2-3,CASSITGLSTDTQYF
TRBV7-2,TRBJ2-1,CASSKMAARNNEQFF
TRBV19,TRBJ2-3,CASSTGTSGTTDTQYF
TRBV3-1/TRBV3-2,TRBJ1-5,CASSQGTGDNQPQHF
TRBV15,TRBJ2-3,CATSSQGFGTDTQYF